One and the same sample provided the 9 T cell receptor beta chains below, sequenced in a study of circulating CD8 cells and anti-PD-1 response in melanoma. The QIAseq Immune Repertoire TCR panel built the libraries from roughly 15 ng of total RNA. TCRdb independently ran MiXCR on the reads; one entry per CDR3 protein. The data hold about 320 distinct CDR3 sequences, with around 10% observed a single time. Sorting of live CD3+CD8+TCRalphabeta+ cells by PD-1 and/or TIGIT gave four subsets. Sample: CD8+ T cells from PBMCs, taken at baseline or after one month of anti-PD-1 therapy (not recorded which). Every receptor here comes from a human donor with melanoma.

V and J are TRBV14 and TRBJ1-1; no reliable D call. Germline V gene data show CDR1 as SGHDN and CDR2 as FVKESK. The CDR3 is 14 amino acids. V was cut by 4 bases and J by 2 bases, with 11 bases left in between. CDR3 sequence reads: CASSLIHGNTEAFF. The DNA of the CDR3 is TGTGCCAGCAGCCTTATACATGGAAACACTGAAGCTTTCTTT. Full variable domain (missing parts from reference TRBV14 and TRBJ1-1): EAGVTQFPSHSVIEKGQTVTLRCDPISGHDNLYWYRRVMGKEIKFLLHFVKESKQDESGMPNNRFLAERTGGTYSTLKVQPAELEDSGVYFCASSLIHGNTEAFFGQGTRLTVV.

This clonotype is large (0.1 to 1%) within its sample. This chain uses TRBV12-3 or TRBV12-4 with TRBJ2-3; 8 positions agree with TRBD2. The CDR3 spans 16 residues. J gave up 3 bases and V 3 bases, and 8 bases lay outside the gene matches. In DNA form, the CDR3 reads TGTGCCAGCAGTTTGGCCTCGGGCGGGGGGACAGATACGCAGTATTTT. It translates to CASSLASGGGTDTQYF.

By sample share, this clonotype is medium-sized. The gene calls are TRBV30 and TRBJ2-1; the D gene is possibly TRBD2 (5 bases). V lost 8 bases to trimming and J lost 0 bases, with 14 bases between them. Per the germline V gene, CDR1 is GTSNPN and CDR2 is SVGIG (reference sequence). The CDR3 consists of 14 residues. CDR3 sequence: CAGVSVSSYNEQFF. The CDR3 DNA reads as TGTGCCGGCGTTAGCGTGAGCTCCTACAATGAGCAGTTCTTC.

This clonotype was observed a handful of times. It may be a read error: a sequence one base away is much more abundant. The J gene is TRBJ2-3, the V gene TRBV9, with no clear D. From germline, CDR1 is SGDLS and CDR2 YYNGEE. This CDR3 contains 16 residues. CDR3 sequence (DNA): TGTGCCAGCAGCGTAGACGGCCGCCTCGCCATAGATGCGCAGTATTTT. It is translated as CASSVDGRLAIDAQYF. The whole variable domain, filled in from reference TRBV9 and TRBJ2-3, reads DSGVTQTPKHLITATGQRVTLRCSPRSGDLSVYWYQQSLDQGLQFLIQYYNGEERAKGNILERFSAQQFPDLHSELNLSSLELGDSALYFCASSVDGRLAIDAQYFGPGTRLTVL.

By its share, this clonotype is medium-sized. The chain carries TRBV7-8 and TRBJ2-4, with D unclear. V dropped 5 bases and J dropped 6 bases, with 8 bases sitting between them. Germline V gene data show CDR1 as SGHVS and CDR2 as FQNEAQ. The CDR3 is 12 residues long. The CDR3 DNA is TGTGCCAGCAGCGCAGAGCGAAACATTCAGTACTTC. Translated: CASSAERNIQYF.

This clonotype is large (0.1 to 1%) in the sample. The chain employs TRBV19 and TRBJ2-1; D might be TRBD1 or TRBD2, each matching 5 bases. This CDR3 comprises 15 residues. Germline loops: CDR1 LNHDA, CDR2 SQIVND (reference sequence). The germline V and J ends were trimmed by 1 base and 2 bases, with 9 bases remaining between them. As DNA, the CDR3 is TGTGCCAGTAGTATAGTTCAGGGACCCTACAATGAGCAGTTCTTC. It specifies CASSIVQGPYNEQFF.

This clonotype is judged medium-sized (0.01 to 0.1%). The chain carries TRBV20-1 and TRBJ2-3; 12 bases fit TRBD2. The germline V gene has CDR1 DFQATT and CDR2 SNEGSKA (reference sequence). Losses at the gene ends were 4 bases for V and 0 bases for J; bases not matched to a gene: 11. CDR3 length: 18 residues. The DNA for the CDR3 is TGCAGTGCTACCTTAAAGGGAGGACTAGCGGGGAGCACAGATACGCAGTATTTT. Encoded protein: CSATLKGGLAGSTDTQYF.

This clonotype is deemed medium-sized. J is TRBJ1-2 and V is TRBV12-3 or TRBV12-4; D is uncertain. V gave up 1 base and J gave up 6 bases, with 9 bases separating them. This CDR3 is 13 amino acids long. The CDR3 DNA follows: TGTGCCAGCAGTTTAGAGCCAAGGGATGGCTACACCTTC. Its translation is CASSLEPRDGYTF.

This clonotype is medium-sized in the sample. The rearrangement uses TRBV5-6 and TRBJ1-1; TRBD1 aligns across 12 bases. The CDR3 totals 16 residues. Germline V gene data show CDR1 as SGHDT and CDR2 as YYEEEE. V gave up 2 bases and J gave up 4 bases; unmatched junction bases: 6. The CDR3 reads CASSLFGTGGSTEAFF. The CDR3 region has the DNA TGTGCCAGCAGCTTATTCGGGACAGGGGGCAGCACTGAAGCTTTCTTT.